These 30 T cell receptor beta chains were all obtained from the same sample, sequenced in a study of Graves' ophthalmopathy and Graves' hyperthyroidism. Amplified TCR beta CDR3 regions were obtained using RNA transcripts as template. An opening RT-PCR round employed HTBI primers and preceded a second-round multiplex PCR. A single record per CDR3 protein comes from TCRdb applying MiXCR to the multiplex PCR reads. This sample has some 750,000 distinct CDR3 sequences, with about 44% found just once. Sequenced material: peripheral blood. Source of these receptors: an adult man with Graves' ophthalmopathy.

The chain carries TRBV7-2 and TRBJ1-2; D ambiguous. V dropped 3 bases and J dropped 7 bases, with 18 bases sitting between them. CDR1 is SGHTA and CDR2 is FQGNSA in the germline V gene. This CDR3 has 15 residues. The CDR3 loop is CASSLQTAPYGGYTF. The CDR3 DNA follows: TGTGCCAGCAGCTTGCAGACGGCCCCATATGGTGGCTACACCTTC. The variable domain in full, completed from reference TRBV7-2 and TRBJ1-2, reads GAGVSQSPSNKVTEKGKDVELRCDPISGHTALYWYRQSLGQGLEFLIYFQGNSAPDKSGLPSDRFSAERTGGSVSTLTIQRTQQEDSAVYLCASSLQTAPYGGYTFGSGTRLTVV.

The chain links TRBV25-1 to TRBJ1-1; D remains ambiguous. Trimming pared 4 bases from V and 1 base from J, leaving 10 bases between. This CDR3 has 14 amino acids. Germline lookup yields CDR1 MGHDK and CDR2 SYGVNS. CDR3 sequence (DNA): TGTGCCAGCAGTGGCTCCATTAGGAACACTGAAGCTTTCTTT. Translated, it gives CASSGSIRNTEAFF.

Comments on this clonotype: A read error may be the cause here, since a much bigger clone is one base away. V gene TRBV10-3 combines with J gene TRBJ1-4; D not certain. The CDR3 is 14 amino acids. Germline V lookup: CDR1 ENHRY, CDR2 SYGVKD. The V end lost 3 bases, the J end lost 5 bases, and 10 bases lay between the germline ends. CDR3 in DNA: TGTGCCATCAGTGACGCTATGGGGAATGAAAAACTGTTTTTT. As protein: CAISDAMGNEKLFF.

This chain uses TRBV20-1 with TRBJ1-2, with D possibly TRBD1 on 6 matching bases. Trimming left V 6 bases short and J 6 bases short, with 14 bases between. CDR3 length equals 12 residues. CDR1 and CDR2 (germline): DFQATT, SNEGSKA (reference sequence). The CDR3 sequence: CSALSGGHGYTF. CDR3 nucleotide sequence: TGCAGTGCCTTAAGTGGGGGGCATGGCTACACCTTC.

The sample holds one count of this clonotype. V gene TRBV24-1 combines with J gene TRBJ1-5; 10 bases are shared with TRBD1. CDR1 KGHDR and CDR2 SFDVKD come from the germline V gene. After removal of 11 bases from V and 4 bases from J, the junction contained 13 bases not matched to a gene. The CDR3 contains 16 residues. Written as DNA, the CDR3 is TGTGCCAGCAGACCGGACAGGGGGATAGTTAATCAGCCCCAGCATTTT. Amino acids: CASRPDRGIVNQPQHF.

The rearrangement uses TRBV24-1 and TRBJ1-5; D is unresolved. Germline CDR1 is KGHDR and CDR2 is SFDVKD. This CDR3 is built from 15 residues. V was pared by 11 bases and J by 0 bases, with 16 bases between. Here the CDR3 DNA reads TGTGCCAGCAGATTGACGGATTCTAGCAATCAGCCCCAGCATTTT. Protein: CASRLTDSSNQPQHF.

CDR3 sequence reads: CASSPLAGGTFLGTQYF. In DNA form, the CDR3 reads TGTGCCAGCAGCCCATTAGCGGGGGGGACGTTTTTGGGGACCCAGTACTTC. This rearrangement joins TRBV9 to TRBJ2-5; 11 bases map to TRBD2. The V and J ends lost 4 bases and 7 bases, in that order; junction bases with no gene match: 15. The CDR3 runs 17 residues. The V gene's germline CDR1 is SGDLS and CDR2 YYNGEE.

This clonotype was seen only a few times. The chain links TRBV20-1 to TRBJ2-7; D remains unclear. The V end was cut by 0 bases, the J end by 2 bases, with 20 bases between. This CDR3 is built from 17 residues. Germline V gene sequence: CDR1 DFQATT, CDR2 SNEGSKA (reference sequence). The CDR3 DNA is TGCAGTGCTAGAGATCATCCGGCGCAGACAAACACCTACGAGCAGTACTTC. Its protein is CSARDHPAQTNTYEQYF.

Turning to this clonotype: The conserved closing phenylalanine or tryptophan is absent in this CDR3, likely reflecting a read error. The chain is built from TRBV6-2 or TRBV6-3 and TRBJ1-2, with 12 positions matching TRBD1. In germline, CDR1 is MNHEY, CDR2 SVGEGT. The CDR3 runs 15 residues. V was clipped by 6 bases and J by 7 bases; unmatched bases: 9. The CDR3 nucleotides read TGTGCCAGCAGCTGGGGGACAGGGGGCATCGGTGGCTACACCCTC. Its translation: CASSWGTGGIGGYTL.

This chain links TRBV2 with TRBJ2-7; TRBD1 agrees at 7 bases. The V gene's germline CDR1 is SNHLY and CDR2 FYNNEI. The ends lost 6 bases at V and 3 bases at J; junction bases unmatched: 14. The CDR3 totals 16 residues. CDR3: CASSLRWDRGIYEQYF. The CDR3 nucleotides are TGTGCCAGCAGCTTGCGATGGGACAGAGGTATCTACGAGCAGTACTTC.

The chain is built from TRBV7-3 and TRBJ2-5, with 11 bases lining up with TRBD2. CDR3 length: 16 amino acids. CDR1 is SGHTA, CDR2 FQGTGA, per germline. With 8 bases clipped from V and 5 bases from J, the junction kept 13 bases outside the gene matches. As DNA, the CDR3 is TGTGCCAGCTACCCTCCTATAGCGGGGGGGCTGGAGACCCAGTACTTC. This encodes CASYPPIAGGLETQYF.

This clonotype was observed a few times. The chain combines TRBV20-1 with TRBJ1-2; the D is unclear. CDR3 length equals 11 residues. Trimming stripped 1 base from V and 5 bases from J, with 5 bases between. Germline V lookup: CDR1 DFQATT, CDR2 SNEGSKA (reference sequence). The CDR3 spells CSARGLYGYTF. CDR3 in DNA: TGCAGTGCTAGAGGTCTTTATGGCTACACCTTC.

This clonotype was seen repeatedly, ten times or more. The J gene is TRBJ2-7, the V gene TRBV10-2, with D possibly matching TRBD1 (6 bases). The CDR3 consists of 15 residues. The V and J ends lost 5 bases and 5 bases respectively, with 19 bases between them. CDR1 and CDR2 (germline): WSHSY, SAAADI. CDR3 region: CASSPRPTGQNEQYF. CDR3 DNA sequence: TGCGCCAGCAGTCCGAGACCTACAGGGCAGAACGAGCAGTACTTC.

The rearrangement links TRBV29-1 to TRBJ2-6; no reliable D call. CDR3 length equals 14 residues. The germline V gene encodes CDR1 SQVTM and CDR2 ANQGSEA. Trimming stripped 6 bases from V and 4 bases from J, with 13 bases between. The CDR3 DNA is TGCAGCGTAGATCGACGGACCGGGGCCAACGTCCTGACTTTC. Its protein product is CSVDRRTGANVLTF.

The rearrangement uses TRBV20-1 and TRBJ1-6; D may be TRBD1 (5 bases). The length of the CDR3 is 17 residues. The V gene's germline CDR1 is DFQATT and CDR2 SNEGSKA (reference sequence). V was pared by 1 base and J by 10 bases, with 23 bases between. CDR3 amino acids: CSARGRGWGGSNSPLHF. The DNA of the CDR3 is TGCAGTGCTAGAGGAAGAGGATGGGGGGGTAGTAACTCACCCCTCCACTTT.

The rearrangement joins TRBV7-2 to TRBJ2-7; 8 bases are a match to TRBD1. J lost 1 base, V lost 4 bases, and 12 bases had no gene match. Germline V gene data show CDR1 as SGHTA and CDR2 as FQGNSA. The CDR3 spans 17 residues. In nucleotides, the CDR3 is TGTACCAGCAGCTCTAACTCAGCCGGGACAGGATCCTACGAGCAGTACTTC. Its translation: CTSSSNSAGTGSYEQYF. Complete variable domain (other parts from reference TRBV7-2 and TRBJ2-7): GAGVSQSPSNKVTEKGKDVELRCDPISGHTALYWYRQSLGQGLEFLIYFQGNSAPDKSGLPSDRFSAERTGGSVSTLTIQRTQQEDSAVYLCTSSSNSAGTGSYEQYFGPGTRLTVT.

This clonotype has just a few counts. At one end, the junction sequence differs from germline, possibly due to a read error. The rearrangement links TRBV10-3 to TRBJ1-2, with TRBD1 matching 7 bases. Germline lookup yields CDR1 ENHRY and CDR2 SYGVKD. CDR3 length: 14 residues. CDR3 nucleotides: TGTGCCAGCAGTTACAACGACAGGGATAATGGCTACACCTTC. This sequence encodes CASSYNDRDNGYTF.

This clonotype has more than one count but fewer than ten. CDR3: CASSFWTGGGNQPQHF. The CDR3 DNA reads TGTGCCAGCAGCTTCTGGACAGGGGGCGGCAATCAGCCCCAGCATTTT. The V call is TRBV7-9, the J call TRBJ1-5; 11 positions match TRBD1. The germline V gene has CDR1 SEHNR and CDR2 FQNEAQ (reference sequence). The CDR3 totals 16 residues. After removal of 3 bases from V and 2 bases from J, the junction contained 3 bases not matched to a gene.

The rearrangement links TRBV7-2 to TRBJ2-7, with 8 bases that match TRBD2. The length of the CDR3 is 14 residues. Germline lookup yields CDR1 SGHTA and CDR2 FQGNSA. With V trimmed by 5 bases and J by 1 base, 4 bases remained unmatched. CDR3 DNA sequence: TGTGCCAGCAGCATTTCTAGCGGGTCCTACGAGCAGTACTTC. Amino acid sequence: CASSISSGSYEQYF. Using reference TRBV7-2 and TRBJ2-7 for the parts outside the CDR3, the full variable domain is GAGVSQSPSNKVTEKGKDVELRCDPISGHTALYWYRQSLGQGLEFLIYFQGNSAPDKSGLPSDRFSAERTGGSVSTLTIQRTQQEDSAVYLCASSISSGSYEQYFGPGTRLTVT.

V and J are TRBV20-1 and TRBJ1-4, with a weak D call TRBD1 (6 bases). V gave up 3 bases and J gave up 3 bases, with 17 bases separating them. Germline V gene data show CDR1 as DFQATT and CDR2 as SNEGSKA (reference sequence). The CDR3 covers 16 residues. Written as DNA, the CDR3 is TGCAGTGCTAGCCCGGTAGGGGGGATGGCTAATGAAAAACTGTTTTTT. Translating gives CSASPVGGMANEKLFF.

The sample holds many counts of this clonotype. J is TRBJ1-3 and V is TRBV2; D gene ambiguous. Germline lookup yields CDR1 SNHLY and CDR2 FYNNEI. The CDR3 runs 13 residues. V gave up 8 bases and J gave up 0 bases, with 8 bases separating them. The CDR3 spells CASGPDSGNTIYF. The CDR3 DNA sequence: TGTGCCAGCGGGCCAGACTCTGGAAACACCATATATTTT.

The J gene is TRBJ2-2, the V gene TRBV10-2; TRBD2 is a possible D gene (5 bases). Germline V gene data show CDR1 as WSHSY and CDR2 as SAAADI. CDR3 length equals 14 residues. With 4 bases removed from V and 4 bases from J, the gap between germline ends came to 10 bases. The CDR3 DNA is TGCGCCAGCAGTGGAGGGTTTGCCACCGGGGAGCTGTTTTTT. Its translation is CASSGGFATGELFF.

About this clonotype itself: A much larger clone sits a single nucleotide away, making a read error possible. The gene calls are TRBV7-4 and TRBJ2-7; TRBD2 might be the D (6 bases). Germline lookup yields CDR1 SGHVT and CDR2 SQSDAQ. The CDR3 totals 13 residues. The CDR3 bases are TGTGCCAGCAGATTGGCGGGGAACTACGAGCAGCACTTC. Protein product: CASRLAGNYEQHF. Full variable domain (outside the CDR3, taken from reference TRBV7-4 and TRBJ2-7): GAGVSQSPRYKVAKRGRDVALRCDSISGHVTLYWYRQTLGQGSEVLTYSQSDAQRDKSGRPSGRFSAERPERSVSTLKIQRTEQGDSAVYLCASRLAGNYEQHFGPGTRLTVT.

A note on this clonotype: The germline gene is not matched at one end of the junction; a read error may be the cause. The chain links TRBV19 to TRBJ2-6; a possible D gene is TRBD2 (7 bases). The germline V gene has CDR1 LNHDA and CDR2 SQIVND (reference sequence). The CDR3 extends over 12 amino acids. The CDR3 sequence is CASRGGVNVLTF. CDR3 bases: TGTGCCAGTAGAGGGGGGGTCAACGTCCTGACTTTC.

Concerning this clonotype: The conserved closing phenylalanine or tryptophan is absent in this CDR3, likely reflecting a read error. The chain employs TRBV19 and TRBJ1-1; tentative D call: TRBD1 (6 bases). CDR1 is LNHDA and CDR2 is SQIVND in the germline V gene (reference sequence). Trimming took 0 bases from V and 4 from J, leaving 6 bases between them. CDR3 length: 13 residues. CDR3 in amino acids: CASSIDRGTEAFL. DNA of the CDR3: TGTGCCAGTAGTATAGACAGGGGCACTGAAGCTTTCCTT.

The chain uses TRBV9 and TRBJ1-5, with a weak D call TRBD1 (6 bases). CDR1 and CDR2 (germline): SGDLS, YYNGEE. The CDR3 runs 18 residues. V was shortened by 3 bases and J by 5 bases, with 24 bases between the two germline ends. The CDR3 DNA follows: TGTGCCAGCAGCGCCCCCCCCTCTGCACGGACAGTTGATCAGCCCCAGCATTTT. Translation gives CASSAPPSARTVDQPQHF. The full variable domain, rest sourced from reference TRBV9 and TRBJ1-5, is DSGVTQTPKHLITATGQRVTLRCSPRSGDLSVYWYQQSLDQGLQFLIQYYNGEERAKGNILERFSAQQFPDLHSELNLSSLELGDSALYFCASSAPPSARTVDQPQHFGDGTRLSIL.

There are a few counts of this clonotype. The chain couples TRBV5-5 to TRBJ1-6; D not resolved. Trimming stripped 0 bases from V and 5 bases from J, with 12 bases between. Germline V gene data show CDR1 as SGHKS and CDR2 as YYEKEE (reference sequence). The CDR3 contains 16 residues. CDR3 DNA: TGTGCCAGCAGCTTGGCCCCGGGAGAGAATAATTCACCCCTCCACTTT. It specifies CASSLAPGENNSPLHF.

This clonotype was detected ten times or more. The chain combines TRBV7-9 with TRBJ1-2; no reliable D call. Looked up from germline, CDR1 is SEHNR and CDR2 is FQNEAQ (reference sequence). The CDR3 has 13 amino acids. V lost 1 base and J 2 bases, leaving 5 bases between the germline ends. CDR3 protein: CASSLDTNYGYTF. CDR3 in DNA: TGTGCCAGCAGCTTAGACACCAACTATGGCTACACCTTC.

A word on this clonotype: With a much larger clone just one base away, this may be a read error. The V gene is TRBV7-9, the J gene TRBJ1-2; 7 bases line up with TRBD1. Germline-derived CDR1 and CDR2 are SEHNR and FQNEAQ (reference sequence). CDR3 length equals 13 residues. DNA of the CDR3: TGTGCCAGCAGCACGACAGGGAGGACTGGCTACGCCTTC. This gives the protein CASSTTGRTGYAF.

This clonotype has only a few counts. V usage is TRBV2 and J usage is TRBJ1-5; D uncertain. The length of the CDR3 is 12 residues. Per the germline V gene, CDR1 is SNHLY and CDR2 is FYNNEI. Trimming removed 2 bases from V and 6 bases from J, with 5 bases in between. The CDR3 coding sequence is TGTGCCAGCAGTGAATATTTTCAGCCCCAGCATTTT. Translation gives CASSEYFQPQHF.